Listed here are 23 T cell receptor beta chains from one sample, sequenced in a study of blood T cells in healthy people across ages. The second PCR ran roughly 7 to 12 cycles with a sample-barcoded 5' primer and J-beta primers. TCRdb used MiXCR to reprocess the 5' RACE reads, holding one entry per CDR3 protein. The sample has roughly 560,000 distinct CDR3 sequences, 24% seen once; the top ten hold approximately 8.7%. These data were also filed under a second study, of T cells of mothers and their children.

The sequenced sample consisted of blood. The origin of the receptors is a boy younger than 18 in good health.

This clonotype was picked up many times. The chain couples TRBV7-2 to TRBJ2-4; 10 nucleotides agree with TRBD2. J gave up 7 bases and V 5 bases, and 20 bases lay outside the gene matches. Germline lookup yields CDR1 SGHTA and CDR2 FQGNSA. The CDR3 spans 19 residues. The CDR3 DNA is TGTGCCAGCAGCCCTCGGTTAATCACTAGCGGGATCGGTAGGAACATTCAGTACTTC. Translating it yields CASSPRLITSGIGRNIQYF.

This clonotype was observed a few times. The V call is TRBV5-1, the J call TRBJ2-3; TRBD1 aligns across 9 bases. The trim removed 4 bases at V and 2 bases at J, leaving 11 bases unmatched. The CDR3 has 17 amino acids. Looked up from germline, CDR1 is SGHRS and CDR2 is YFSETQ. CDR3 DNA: TGCGCCAGCAGCGCCTCCGGGACAGGGTTACCCACAGATACGCAGTATTTT. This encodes CASSASGTGLPTDTQYF.

As DNA, the CDR3 is TGCGCCAGCAGCTCGGACAGGGGCCTTAGCACAGATACGCAGTATTTT. It specifies CASSSDRGLSTDTQYF. The chain has TRBV5-1 and TRBJ2-3; 9 bases match TRBD1. V gave up 3 bases and J gave up 0 bases; unmatched junction bases: 5. Germline values: CDR1 SGHRS, CDR2 YFSETQ. The CDR3 covers 16 residues.

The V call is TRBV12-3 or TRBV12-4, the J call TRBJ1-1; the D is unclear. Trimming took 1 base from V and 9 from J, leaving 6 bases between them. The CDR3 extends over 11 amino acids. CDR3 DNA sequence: TGTGCCAGCAGTTTAGGCAGGCAAGCTTTCTTT. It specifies CASSLGRQAFF.

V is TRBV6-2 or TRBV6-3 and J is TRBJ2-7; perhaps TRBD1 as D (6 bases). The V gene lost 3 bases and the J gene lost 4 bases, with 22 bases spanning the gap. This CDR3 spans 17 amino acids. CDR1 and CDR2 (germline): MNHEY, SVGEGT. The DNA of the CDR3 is TGTGCCAGCAGTTATGATTACGCGACAGGCCGATTTTACGAGCAGTACTTC. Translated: CASSYDYATGRFYEQYF.

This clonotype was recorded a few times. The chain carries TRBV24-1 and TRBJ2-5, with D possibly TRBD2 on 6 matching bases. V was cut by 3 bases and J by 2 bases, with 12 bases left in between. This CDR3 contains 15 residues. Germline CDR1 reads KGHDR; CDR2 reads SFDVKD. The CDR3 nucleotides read TGTGCCACCAGTGATCAGGGACTTACTCAAGAGACCCAGTACTTC. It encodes CATSDQGLTQETQYF.

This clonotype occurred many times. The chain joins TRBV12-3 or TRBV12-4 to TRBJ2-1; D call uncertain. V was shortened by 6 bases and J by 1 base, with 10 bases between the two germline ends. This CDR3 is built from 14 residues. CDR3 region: CASRPSASYNEQFF. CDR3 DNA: TGTGCCAGCAGGCCGTCAGCATCCTACAATGAGCAGTTCTTC.

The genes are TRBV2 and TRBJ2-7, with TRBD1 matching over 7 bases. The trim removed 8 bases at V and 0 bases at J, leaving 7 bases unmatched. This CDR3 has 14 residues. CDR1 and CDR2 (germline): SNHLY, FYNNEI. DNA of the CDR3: TGTGCCAGCCGCGAACAGGGGCCCTCCTACGAGCAGTACTTC. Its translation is CASREQGPSYEQYF. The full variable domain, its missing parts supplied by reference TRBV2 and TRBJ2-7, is EPEVTQTPSHQVTQMGQEVILRCVPISNHLYFYWYRQILGQKVEFLVSFYNNEISEKSEIFDDQFSVERPDGSNFTLKIRSTKLEDSAMYFCASREQGPSYEQYFGPGTRLTVT.

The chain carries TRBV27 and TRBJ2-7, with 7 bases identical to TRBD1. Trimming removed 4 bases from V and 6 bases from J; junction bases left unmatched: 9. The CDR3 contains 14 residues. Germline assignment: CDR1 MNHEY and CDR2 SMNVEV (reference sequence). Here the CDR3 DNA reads TGTGCCAGCAGTTCGGGACAGCCAAGCCGCGAGCAGTACTTC. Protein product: CASSSGQPSREQYF.

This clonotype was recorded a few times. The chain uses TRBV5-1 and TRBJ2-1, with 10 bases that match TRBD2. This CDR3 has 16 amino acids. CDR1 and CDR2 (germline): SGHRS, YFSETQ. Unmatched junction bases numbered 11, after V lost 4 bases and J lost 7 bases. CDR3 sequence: CASSVPTSGQENEQFF. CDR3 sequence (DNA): TGCGCCAGCAGCGTGCCGACTAGCGGGCAGGAGAATGAGCAGTTCTTC.

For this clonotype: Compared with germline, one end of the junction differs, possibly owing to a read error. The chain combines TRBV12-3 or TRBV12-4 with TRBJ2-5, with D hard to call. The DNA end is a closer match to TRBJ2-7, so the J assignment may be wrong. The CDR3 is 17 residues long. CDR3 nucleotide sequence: TGTGCCAGCAGCTTAGAGATCCCAAGGTCCGTAACCTACGAGCAGTACTTC. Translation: CASSLEIPRSVTYEQYF.

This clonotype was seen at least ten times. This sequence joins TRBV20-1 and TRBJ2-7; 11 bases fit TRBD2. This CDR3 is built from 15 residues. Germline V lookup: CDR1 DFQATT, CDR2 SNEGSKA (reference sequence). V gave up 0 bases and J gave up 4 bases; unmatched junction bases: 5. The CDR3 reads CSARDLAGGLYEQYF. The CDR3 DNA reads TGCAGTGCTAGAGACCTAGCGGGGGGCCTTTACGAGCAGTACTTC.

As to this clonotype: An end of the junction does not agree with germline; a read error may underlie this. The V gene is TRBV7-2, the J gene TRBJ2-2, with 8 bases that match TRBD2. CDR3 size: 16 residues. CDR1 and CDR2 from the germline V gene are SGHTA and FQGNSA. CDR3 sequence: CAGSLASGGRTGELFF. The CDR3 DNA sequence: TGTGCCGGCAGCTTAGCCAGCGGGGGCCGCACCGGGGAGCTGTTTTTT.

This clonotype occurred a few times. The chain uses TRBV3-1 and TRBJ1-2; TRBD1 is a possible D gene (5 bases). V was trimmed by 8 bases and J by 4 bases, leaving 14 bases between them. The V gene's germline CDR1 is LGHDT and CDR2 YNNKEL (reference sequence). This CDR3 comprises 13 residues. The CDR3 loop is CASSGSTGYGYTF. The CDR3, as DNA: TGTGCCAGCTCGGGTTCAACAGGCTATGGCTACACCTTC. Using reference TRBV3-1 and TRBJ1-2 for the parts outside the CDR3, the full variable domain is DTAVSQTPKYLVTQMGNDKSIKCEQNLGHDTMYWYKQDSKKFLKIMFSYNNKELIINETVPNRFSPKSPDKAHLNLHINSLELGDSAVYFCASSGSTGYGYTFGSGTRLTVV.

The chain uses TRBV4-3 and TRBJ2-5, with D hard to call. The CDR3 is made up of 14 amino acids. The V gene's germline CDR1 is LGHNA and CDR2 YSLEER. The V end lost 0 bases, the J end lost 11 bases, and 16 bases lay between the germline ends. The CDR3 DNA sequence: TGCGCCAGCAGCCAAGATTCGGCGGCTCGAGAGCAGTACTTC. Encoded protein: CASSQDSAAREQYF.

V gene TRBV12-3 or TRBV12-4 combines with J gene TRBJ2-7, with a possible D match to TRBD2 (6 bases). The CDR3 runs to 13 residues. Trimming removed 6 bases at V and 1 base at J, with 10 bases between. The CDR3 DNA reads TGTGCCAGCAGGGCCGGGGGATCCTACGAGCAGTACTTC. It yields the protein CASRAGGSYEQYF.

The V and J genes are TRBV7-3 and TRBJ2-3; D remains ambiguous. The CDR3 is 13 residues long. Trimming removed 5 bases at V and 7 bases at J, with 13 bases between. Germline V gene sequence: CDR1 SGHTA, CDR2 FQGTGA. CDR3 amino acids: CASSPPSGNTQYF. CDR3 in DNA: TGTGCCAGCAGCCCCCCATCAGGAAATACGCAGTATTTT.

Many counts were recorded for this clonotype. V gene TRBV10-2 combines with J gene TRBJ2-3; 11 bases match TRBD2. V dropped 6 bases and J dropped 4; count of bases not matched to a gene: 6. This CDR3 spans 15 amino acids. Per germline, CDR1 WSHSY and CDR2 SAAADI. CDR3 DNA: TGCGCCAGCAGATTAGCGGGGGGGCTCGCAGATACGCAGTATTTT. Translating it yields CASRLAGGLADTQYF.

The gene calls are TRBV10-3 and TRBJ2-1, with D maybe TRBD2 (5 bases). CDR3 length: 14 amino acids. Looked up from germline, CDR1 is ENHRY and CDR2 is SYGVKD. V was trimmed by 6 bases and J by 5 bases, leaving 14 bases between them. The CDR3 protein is CAISPSNLHNEQFF. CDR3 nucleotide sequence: TGTGCCATCAGCCCTAGCAACCTCCACAATGAGCAGTTCTTC.

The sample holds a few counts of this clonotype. CDR3 coding DNA: TGTGCCAGCAGTTACCAGGGACACCTCAATGAGCAGTTCTTC. Protein product: CASSYQGHLNEQFF. The V gene is TRBV6-2 or TRBV6-3, the J gene TRBJ2-1; D may be TRBD1 (6 bases). Germline-derived CDR1 and CDR2 are MNHEY and SVGEGT. The CDR3 has 14 amino acids. The ends were cut back, 2 bases at V and 6 bases at J, with 11 bases in the middle.

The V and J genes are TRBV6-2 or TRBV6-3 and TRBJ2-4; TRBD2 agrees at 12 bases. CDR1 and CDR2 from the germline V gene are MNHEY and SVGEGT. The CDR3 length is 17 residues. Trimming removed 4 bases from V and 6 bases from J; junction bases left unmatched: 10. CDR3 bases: TGTGCCAGCAGTTTCCCGAGACTAGCGGGGGCCCTAAACATTCAGTACTTC. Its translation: CASSFPRLAGALNIQYF.

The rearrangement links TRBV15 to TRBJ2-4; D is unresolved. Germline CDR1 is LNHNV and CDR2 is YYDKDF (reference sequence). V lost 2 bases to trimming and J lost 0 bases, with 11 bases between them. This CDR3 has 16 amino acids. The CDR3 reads CATSRNQKLAKNIQYF. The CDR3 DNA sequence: TGTGCCACCAGCAGAAACCAAAAACTAGCCAAAAACATTCAGTACTTC.

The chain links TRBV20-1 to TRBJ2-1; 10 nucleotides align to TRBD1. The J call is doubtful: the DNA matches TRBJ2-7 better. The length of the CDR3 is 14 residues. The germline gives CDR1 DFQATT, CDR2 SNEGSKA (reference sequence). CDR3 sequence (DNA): TGCAGTGCCCCCCAGGGACAGGGGTATGGCGAGCAGTACTTC. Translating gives CSAPQGQGYGEQYF.